The 10 T cell receptor beta chains presented below share a single source sample, sequenced in a study of spatial heterogeneity in lung cancer (dated by TCRdb to the late 2010s). The intended sense of this specimen's time point label: sample taken at primary tumor resection. General study outcomes and caveats: The number of expanded intratumoral alpha and beta TCRs correlated with the tumor nonsynonymous mutation count.

Their recognized antigens are unknown. Library generation was performed with 5' RACE. TCRdb shows the sequencer as NextSeq 500. Using fastp at Q25 and MiXCR, TCRdb reprocessed the public reads and kept productive beta chains. CDR3 protein duplicates are merged, each entry listing the most common genes and DNA. The sample has approximately 2,200 distinct CDR3 sequences on record, approximately 10% of them singletons. 9.5% to 15% of the sample belongs to the ten largest clones. Sample: lung tumor tissue, taken at surgery. The receptors come from a female donor with early-stage non-small cell lung cancer.

This clonotype is medium-sized within its sample. V is TRBV3-1 and J is TRBJ1-6; a possible D gene is TRBD1 (6 bases). This CDR3 contains 13 residues. CDR1 is LGHDT, CDR2 YNNKEL, per germline (reference sequence). V was clipped by 6 bases and J by 8 bases, with 11 bases between them. The CDR3 region is CASRGRTDSPLHF. CDR3 bases: TGTGCCAGCAGGGGACGGACAGATTCACCCCTCCACTTT.

By share, this clonotype counts as medium-sized. The V and J genes are TRBV12-3 or TRBV12-4 and TRBJ1-4; D gene unclear. This CDR3 region has 14 residues. V was pared by 7 bases and J by 4 bases, with 13 bases between. The CDR3 sequence is CASKNLGHNEKLFF. The CDR3 nucleotides are TGTGCCAGCAAGAACCTCGGCCATAATGAAAAACTGTTTTTT.

This chain links TRBV4-1 with TRBJ2-1; 7 positions agree with TRBD2. V shed 4 bases, J shed 0 bases, and the junction held 9 bases outside the gene matches. The CDR3 spans 17 residues. Germline V lookup: CDR1 MGHRA, CDR2 YSYEKL. CDR3 DNA sequence: TGCGCCAGCAGCCCTGTAGCGGGTGCCAGCTCCTACAATGAGCAGTTCTTC. Its protein product is CASSPVAGASSYNEQFF.

This clonotype counts as medium-sized (0.01 to 0.1%). This rearrangement joins TRBV7-3 to TRBJ2-3; TRBD2 aligns across 9 bases. Germline CDR1 and CDR2: SGHTA and FQGTGA. V gave up 5 bases and J gave up 9 bases; unmatched junction bases: 9. CDR3 length equals 14 residues. This chain's CDR3 is CASSLSLAGGTQYF. The CDR3, as DNA: TGTGCCAGCAGCCTCTCTCTGGCGGGAGGGACGCAGTATTTT.

This clonotype was observed a few times. The chain carries TRBV13 and TRBJ2-7; TRBD2 might be the D (6 bases). V gave up 1 base and J gave up 5 bases, with 12 bases separating them. The CDR3 has 14 amino acids. Germline-derived CDR1 and CDR2 are PRHDT and FYEKMQ (reference sequence). As DNA, the CDR3 is TGTGCCAGCAGCTTAGCCACCGGGAGACACGAGCAGTACTTC. This translates into CASSLATGRHEQYF.

This clonotype is labeled as medium-sized. V is TRBV25-1 and J is TRBJ1-6; tentatively, D is TRBD1 (5 bases). From germline, CDR1 is MGHDK and CDR2 SYGVNS. The length of the CDR3 is 15 residues. The V and J ends lost 0 bases and 6 bases respectively, with 9 bases between them. The DNA for the CDR3 is TGTGCCAGCAGTGAATATGTGGGGGGTAATTCACCCCTCCACTTT. It codes for CASSEYVGGNSPLHF.

This clonotype is medium-sized in the sample. The chain uses TRBV7-2 and TRBJ2-1, with D unclear. The CDR3 contains 15 residues. V lost 4 bases and J 0 bases, leaving 10 bases between the germline ends. Germline CDR1 is SGHTA and CDR2 is FQGNSA. The DNA for the CDR3 is TGTGCCAGCAGCTCCCTACTTAGCTCCTACAATGAGCAGTTCTTC. Protein product: CASSSLLSSYNEQFF. The whole variable domain, filled in from reference TRBV7-2 and TRBJ2-1, reads GAGVSQSPSNKVTEKGKDVELRCDPISGHTALYWYRQSLGQGLEFLIYFQGNSAPDKSGLPSDRFSAERTGGSVSTLTIQRTQQEDSAVYLCASSSLLSSYNEQFFGPGTRLTVL.

This clonotype is medium-sized within its sample. This chain joins TRBV2 and TRBJ1-1, with 7 bases that match TRBD1. After removal of 5 bases from V and 3 bases from J, the junction contained 12 bases not matched to a gene. The CDR3 extends over 16 amino acids. CDR1 and CDR2 (germline): SNHLY, FYNNEI. Written as DNA, the CDR3 is TGTGCCAGCAGTTTACCTGCGACAGGGTTCGACACTGAAGCTTTCTTT. Protein product: CASSLPATGFDTEAFF.

This clonotype counts as medium-sized. This chain links TRBV6-2 or TRBV6-3 with TRBJ2-6, with D possibly TRBD1 on 6 matching bases. CDR1 is MNHEY and CDR2 is SVGEGT in the germline V gene. V was pared by 6 bases and J by 3 bases, with 6 bases between. There are 13 residues in the CDR3. The DNA of the CDR3 is TGTGCCAGCAGGACAGGTGGGGCCAACGTCCTGACTTTC. Its translation: CASRTGGANVLTF.

J is TRBJ2-5 and V is TRBV20-1, with 7 bases fitting TRBD2. The CDR3 runs 15 residues. J lost 3 bases, V lost 0 bases, and 7 bases had no gene match. Per germline, CDR1 DFQATT and CDR2 SNEGSKA (reference sequence). The CDR3 DNA reads TGCAGTGCTAGAGATCTGAGGCTAGCGGAAGAGACCCAGTACTTC. This translates into CSARDLRLAEETQYF.